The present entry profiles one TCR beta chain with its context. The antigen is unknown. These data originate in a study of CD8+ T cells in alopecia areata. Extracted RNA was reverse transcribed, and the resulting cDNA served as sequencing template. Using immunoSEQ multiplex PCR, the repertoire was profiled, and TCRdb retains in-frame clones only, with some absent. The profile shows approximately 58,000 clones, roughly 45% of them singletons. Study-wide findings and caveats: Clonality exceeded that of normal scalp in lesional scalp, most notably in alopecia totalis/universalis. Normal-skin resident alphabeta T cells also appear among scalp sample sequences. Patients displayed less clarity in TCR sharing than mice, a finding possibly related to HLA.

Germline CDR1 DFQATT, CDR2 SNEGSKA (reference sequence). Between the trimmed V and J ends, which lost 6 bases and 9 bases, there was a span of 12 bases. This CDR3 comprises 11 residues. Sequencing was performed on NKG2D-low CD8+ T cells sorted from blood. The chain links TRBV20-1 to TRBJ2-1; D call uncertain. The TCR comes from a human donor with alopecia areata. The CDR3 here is CSAKELLEQFF. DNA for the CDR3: TGCAGTGCAAAGGAGTTGCTTGAGCAGTTCTTC.